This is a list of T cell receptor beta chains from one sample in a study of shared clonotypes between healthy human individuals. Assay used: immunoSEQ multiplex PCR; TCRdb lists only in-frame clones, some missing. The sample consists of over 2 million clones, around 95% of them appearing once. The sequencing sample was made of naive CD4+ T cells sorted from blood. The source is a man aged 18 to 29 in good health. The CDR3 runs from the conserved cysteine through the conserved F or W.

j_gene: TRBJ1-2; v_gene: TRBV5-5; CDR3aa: CASSSQNREDYGYTF
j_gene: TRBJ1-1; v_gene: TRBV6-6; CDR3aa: CASSGQGAAEAFF
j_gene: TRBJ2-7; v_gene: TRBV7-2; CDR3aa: CASSPEGGSRSYEQYF
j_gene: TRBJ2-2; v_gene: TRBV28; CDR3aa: CASRRAGVGELFF
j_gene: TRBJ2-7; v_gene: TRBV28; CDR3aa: CASSGGATYEQYF
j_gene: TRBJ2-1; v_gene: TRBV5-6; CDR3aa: CASSPGPAGANEQFF
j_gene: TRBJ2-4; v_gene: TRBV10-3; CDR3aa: CAISESNILAKNIQYF
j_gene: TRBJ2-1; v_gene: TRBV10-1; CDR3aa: CASSEGYSREQFF
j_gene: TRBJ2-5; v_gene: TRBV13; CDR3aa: CASSSNLDPMGQETQYF
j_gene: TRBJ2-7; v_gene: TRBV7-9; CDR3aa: CASSIGDRDEYF
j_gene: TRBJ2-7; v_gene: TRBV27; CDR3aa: CASRFLDRPSYEQYF
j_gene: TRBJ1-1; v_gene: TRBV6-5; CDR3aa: CASRPGQGGTEAFF
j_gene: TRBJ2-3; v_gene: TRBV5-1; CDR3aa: CASSLSVPSTDTQYF
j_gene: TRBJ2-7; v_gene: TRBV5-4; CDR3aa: CASSLGARDYEQYF
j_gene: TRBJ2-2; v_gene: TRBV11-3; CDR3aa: CASSPDRFTTNTGELFF
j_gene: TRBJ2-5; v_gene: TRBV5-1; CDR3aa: CASSSGGAPFETQYF
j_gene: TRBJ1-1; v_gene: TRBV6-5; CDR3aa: CASRQGGNTEAFF
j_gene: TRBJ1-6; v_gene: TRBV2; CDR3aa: CASKGDRENSPLHF
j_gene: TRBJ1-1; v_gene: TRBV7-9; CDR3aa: CASTEASGYTEAFF
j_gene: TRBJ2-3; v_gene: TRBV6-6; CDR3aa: CASRDQGRPDTQYF
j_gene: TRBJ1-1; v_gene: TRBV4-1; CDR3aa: CASSHGDRGTEAFF
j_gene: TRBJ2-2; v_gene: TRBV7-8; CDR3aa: CASSPRGPPNTGELFF
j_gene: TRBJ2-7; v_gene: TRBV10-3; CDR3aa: CAIRSQGADEQYF
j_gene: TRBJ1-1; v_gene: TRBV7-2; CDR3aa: CASSLEAVSIISLF
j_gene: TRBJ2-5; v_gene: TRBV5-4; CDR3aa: CASSSEIAETQYF
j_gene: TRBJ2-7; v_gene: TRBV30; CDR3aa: CAWSIGGGSYEQYF
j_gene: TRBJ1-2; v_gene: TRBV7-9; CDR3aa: CASSLGSRQSNYGYTF
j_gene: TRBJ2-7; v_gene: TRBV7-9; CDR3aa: CASSFSGVEGYEQYF
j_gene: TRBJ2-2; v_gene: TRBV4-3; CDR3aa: CASSQDLTSGSPSGGELFF
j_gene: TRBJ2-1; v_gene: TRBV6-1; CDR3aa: CASRGSGYNEQFF
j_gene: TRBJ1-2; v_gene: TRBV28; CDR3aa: CATRAPGVTYGYTF
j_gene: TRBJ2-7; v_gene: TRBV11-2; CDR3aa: CASSPVWQGSYEQYF
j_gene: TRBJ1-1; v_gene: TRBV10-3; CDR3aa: CAISETRGSVWTEAFF
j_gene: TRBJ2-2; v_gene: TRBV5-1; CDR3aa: CASSVYRGSNTGELFF
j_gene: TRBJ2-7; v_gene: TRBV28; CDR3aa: CASSKTPGAVYEQYF
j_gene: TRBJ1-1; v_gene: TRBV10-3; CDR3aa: CAGGTVNTEAFF
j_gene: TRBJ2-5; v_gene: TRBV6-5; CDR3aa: CASSYGAGGSKETQYF
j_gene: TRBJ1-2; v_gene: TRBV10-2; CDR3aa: CASSEQGQGASYGYTF
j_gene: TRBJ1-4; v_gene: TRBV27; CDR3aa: CASSIDGATNEKLFF
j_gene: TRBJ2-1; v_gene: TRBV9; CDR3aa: CASSVVGESSYNEQFF
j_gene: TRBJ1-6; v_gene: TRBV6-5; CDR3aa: CASSYGEQRLDF
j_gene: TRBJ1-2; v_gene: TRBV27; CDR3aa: CASSSRGANYGYTF
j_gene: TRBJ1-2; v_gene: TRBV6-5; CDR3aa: CASSTPGTVYGYTF
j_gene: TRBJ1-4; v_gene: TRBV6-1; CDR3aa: CASSEALGVGNEKLFF
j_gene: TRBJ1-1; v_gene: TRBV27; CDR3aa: CASSSGGSPEAFF
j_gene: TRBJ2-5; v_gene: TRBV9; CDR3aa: CASSTGTGGLGETQYF
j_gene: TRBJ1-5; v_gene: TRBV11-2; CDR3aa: CASSPYSNQPQHF
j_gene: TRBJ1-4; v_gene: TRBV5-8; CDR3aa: CASSLTSGAEKLFF
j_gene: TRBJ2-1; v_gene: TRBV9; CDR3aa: CASSVAGGLAFYEQFF
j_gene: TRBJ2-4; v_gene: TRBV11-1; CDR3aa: CASSTGQGGNIQYF
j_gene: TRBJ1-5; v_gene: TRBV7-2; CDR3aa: CASSSGQGGNQPQHF
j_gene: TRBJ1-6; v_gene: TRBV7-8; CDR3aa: CASSPSGLYNSPLHF
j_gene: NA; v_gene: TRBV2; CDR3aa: CASSGGAGSHSYEQYF
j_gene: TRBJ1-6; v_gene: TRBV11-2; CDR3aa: CASSLGAGGSPLHF